Sequencing of this T cell receptor (beta chain) was carried out in a study of CD8 T cells in Susac syndrome. The CDR3 extends over 14 amino acids. V dropped 3 bases and J dropped 4 bases, with 12 bases sitting between them. Germline V gene sequence: CDR1 SGHVS, CDR2 FNYEAQ. Roughly 0.45 to 1 ug RNA was reverse transcribed with random hexamers. immunoSEQ multiplex PCR amplified TCR beta CDR3 across 54 Vbeta, 13 Jbeta. Via MiXCR, TCRdb re-called the immunoSEQ multiplex PCR reads, giving one row per CDR3 protein. Of under 150,000 distinct CDR3 sequences in the sample, roughly 89% were seen once. Blood CD8+ and CD4+ T cells underwent high-throughput TCR beta sequencing. Relapsing-remitting disease, either stable or active, was present in the multiple sclerosis controls, who were treatment-naive patients. Negative isolation yielded CD4+ and CD8+ T cells, and FACS enriched TEMRA cells.

The source is a human donor with multiple sclerosis. Sequenced sample: CD8+ T cells from PBMCs. This chain links TRBV7-6 with TRBJ1-1; maybe TRBD1 (6 bases). The CDR3 nucleotides read TGTGCCAGCAGCTTCCCCACAGGGCTCACTGAAGCTTTCTTT. Translated, it gives CASSFPTGLTEAFF.